The 26 T cell receptor beta chains in this list originate from one sample, sequenced in a study of cytomegalovirus exposure and HLA in healthy donors. PCR was performed using 60 Vbeta and 13 Jbeta primers. The data were produced by immunoSEQ multiplex PCR, yet TCRdb's version contains in-frame clones alone and is incomplete. The sample yields fewer than 250,000 clones, approximately 80% seen once. Sequences were obtained from PBMCs. These receptors all come from a boy between 2 and 10 years old in good health and CMV-seronegative.

The J gene is TRBJ2-3, the V gene TRBV10-3; D possibly corresponds to TRBD2 (6 bases). This CDR3 is built from 14 residues. In germline, CDR1 is ENHRY, CDR2 SYGVKD. V was clipped by 6 bases and J by 3 bases, with 13 bases between them. Here the CDR3 DNA reads TGTGCCATCAGAACCGGGACTCAGACAGATACGCAGTATTTT. It translates to CAIRTGTQTDTQYF.

The rearrangement joins TRBV4-1 to TRBJ1-5; D may be TRBD1 (5 bases). V was clipped by 0 bases and J by 1 base, with 10 bases between them. The germline V gene has CDR1 MGHRA and CDR2 YSYEKL. The CDR3 consists of 16 residues. In nucleotides, the CDR3 is TGCGCCAGCAGCCAAGATATGGGGGGAAGCAATCAGCCCCAGCATTTT. Protein product: CASSQDMGGSNQPQHF.

V is TRBV27 and J is TRBJ2-3, with a weak D call TRBD1 (6 bases). This CDR3 is 14 amino acids long. Germline V gene lookup returns CDR1 MNHEY and CDR2 SMNVEV (reference sequence). V lost 7 bases and J lost 2, with 13 bases in between. As DNA, the CDR3 is TGTGCCAGCAATGTAGGGACACACACAGATACGCAGTATTTT. Its translation is CASNVGTHTDTQYF.

V is TRBV7-9 and J is TRBJ1-1; TRBD1 might be the D (6 bases). Trimming removed 5 bases from V and 4 bases from J, with 14 bases in between. CDR3 length: 14 residues. Germline V lookup: CDR1 SEHNR, CDR2 FQNEAQ (reference sequence). DNA for the CDR3: TGTGCCAGCAGCCTCACAGGGTTGCTCACTGAAGCTTTCTTT. Protein sequence: CASSLTGLLTEAFF.

The rearrangement links TRBV5-8 to TRBJ1-1; D remains unclear. The ends were cut back, 0 bases at V and 0 bases at J, with 18 bases in the middle. Germline V gene data show CDR1 as SGHTS and CDR2 as YDEGEE. The CDR3 totals 18 residues. The CDR3 bases are TGTGCCAGCAGCTTGGTATTCCAGGTCCAAGTAATGAACACTGAAGCTTTCTTT. It yields the protein CASSLVFQVQVMNTEAFF.

This rearrangement joins TRBV14 to TRBJ1-2; 7 bases map to TRBD1. V was clipped by 0 bases and J by 2 bases; unmatched bases: 0. Germline V lookup: CDR1 SGHDN, CDR2 FVKESK. The CDR3 length is 14 residues. In DNA form, the CDR3 reads TGTGCCAGCAGCCAAGAAGGGGGCAACTATGGCTACACCTTC. It specifies CASSQEGGNYGYTF.

This chain joins TRBV19 and TRBJ2-3; 8 bases align to TRBD1. The CDR3 extends over 15 amino acids. Germline CDR1 LNHDA, CDR2 SQIVND (reference sequence). The junction had 8 bases not matched to a gene; V was cut back by 5 bases and J by 4 bases. The CDR3 is CASSATGVSPDTQYF. The CDR3 DNA follows: TGTGCCAGTAGTGCGACAGGGGTTAGTCCAGATACGCAGTATTTT. The complete variable domain, with remaining parts taken from reference TRBV19 and TRBJ2-3, reads DGGITQSPKYLFRKEGQNVTLSCEQNLNHDAMYWYRQDPGQGLRLIYYSQIVNDFQKGDIAEGYSVSREKKESFPLTVTSAQKNPTAFYLCASSATGVSPDTQYFGPGTRLTVL.

V gene TRBV7-9 combines with J gene TRBJ2-1, with 8 bases identical to TRBD2. Unmatched junction bases numbered 12, after V lost 7 bases and J lost 10 bases. Per the germline V gene, CDR1 is SEHNR and CDR2 is FQNEAQ (reference sequence). The CDR3 runs 14 residues. In DNA form, the CDR3 reads TGTGCCAGCAACGACGGGCTAGCGGGTCGGGAGCAGTTCTTC. Protein product: CASNDGLAGREQFF.

The genes are TRBV7-8 and TRBJ1-1; TRBD1 might be the D (6 bases). The CDR3 is made up of 14 amino acids. From germline, CDR1 is SGHVS and CDR2 FQNEAQ. Trimming stripped 6 bases from V and 0 bases from J, with 11 bases between. CDR3 nucleotides: TGTGCCAGCAGTTACACAGGGCTGAACACTGAAGCTTTCTTT. It specifies CASSYTGLNTEAFF.

This clone was counted only a few times. The chain couples TRBV6-4 to TRBJ2-4, with TRBD1 identical over 8 bases. Per germline, CDR1 MRHNA and CDR2 SNTAGT. The CDR3 extends over 15 amino acids. V lost 8 bases, J lost 1 base, and 7 bases stayed unmatched. CDR3 sequence: CASLRQGKAKNIQYF. Written as DNA, the CDR3 is TGTGCCAGCCTACGACAGGGGAAGGCCAAAAACATTCAGTACTTC.

The V call is TRBV4-1, the J call TRBJ2-1; 10 nucleotides align to TRBD2. V lost 4 bases to trimming and J lost 7 bases; unmatched junction nucleotides: 7. The CDR3 spans 15 residues. From germline, CDR1 is MGHRA and CDR2 YSYEKL. CDR3: CASSRTSGVGNEQFF. The CDR3 bases are TGCGCCAGCAGCCGTACTAGCGGGGTCGGGAATGAGCAGTTCTTC.

This chain's CDR3 is CASRLSDLLSYNEQFF. CDR3 bases: TGTGCCAGCAGATTATCCGACTTGCTCTCCTACAATGAGCAGTTCTTC. The chain uses TRBV11-2 and TRBJ2-1; D call uncertain. V lost 6 bases to trimming and J lost 0 bases, with 15 bases between them. The CDR3 totals 16 residues. The germline gives CDR1 SGHAT, CDR2 FQNNGV.

The rearrangement joins TRBV6-6 to TRBJ1-1; 9 bases match TRBD1. Looked up from germline, CDR1 is MNHNY and CDR2 is SVGAGI (reference sequence). The junction had 4 bases not matched to a gene; V was cut back by 8 bases and J by 6 bases. This CDR3 contains 12 residues. The CDR3 spells CASATGGSEAFF. DNA of the CDR3: TGTGCCAGCGCTACAGGGGGCTCTGAAGCTTTCTTT.

This sequence joins TRBV4-2 and TRBJ1-1, with D possibly being TRBD1 (5 bases). In germline, CDR1 is LGHNA, CDR2 YNFKEQ. Trimming took off 0 bases at V and 4 bases at J, with 12 bases between the two ends. CDR3 length: 15 residues. The CDR3: CASSQDGQRGTEAFF. CDR3 nucleotide sequence: TGTGCCAGCAGCCAAGATGGGCAAAGGGGCACTGAAGCTTTCTTT.

The V gene is TRBV5-1, the J gene TRBJ2-3, with 11 bases aligning to TRBD2. Germline values: CDR1 SGHRS, CDR2 YFSETQ. V trimming: 0 bases; J trimming: 3 bases; junction bases outside the gene matches: 9. CDR3 length: 18 amino acids. CDR3 in amino acids: CASSLDVRASGRTDTQYF. CDR3 DNA sequence: TGCGCCAGCAGCTTGGACGTTCGGGCTAGCGGGAGGACAGATACGCAGTATTTT.

The sample holds one count of this clone. The chain uses TRBV25-1 and TRBJ2-5; 10 nucleotides line up with TRBD1. CDR3 length equals 16 residues. Trimming cost V 0 bases and J 8 bases; bases outside gene matches: 9. In germline, CDR1 is MGHDK, CDR2 SYGVNS. This CDR3 reads CASSEYPGQGKRTQYF. The CDR3 coding sequence is TGTGCCAGCAGTGAATACCCGGGACAGGGGAAGAGAACCCAGTACTTC.

The chain recombines TRBV11-2 with TRBJ1-1; D ambiguous. This CDR3 contains 13 residues. Trimming took off 2 bases at V and 3 bases at J, with 7 bases between the two ends. Germline CDR1 SGHAT, CDR2 FQNNGV. The chain's CDR3 is CASSLNEDTEAFF. The CDR3 nucleotides are TGTGCCAGCAGCTTAAATGAGGACACTGAAGCTTTCTTT.

The chain is built from TRBV27 and TRBJ2-2; 11 bases map to TRBD2. In germline, CDR1 is MNHEY, CDR2 SMNVEV (reference sequence). CDR3 length equals 18 residues. Trimming at V came to 8 bases and at J to 0 bases, leaving 11 bases not matched to a gene. CDR3 coding DNA: TGTGCCAGCGGAGAACTAGCGGGAGTCTACGCGAACACCGGGGAGCTGTTTTTT. This encodes CASGELAGVYANTGELFF.

The rearrangement links TRBV10-1 to TRBJ2-7; D ambiguous. Between the trimmed V and J ends, which lost 7 bases and 5 bases, there was a span of 9 bases. The germline V gene has CDR1 WNHNN and CDR2 SYGVQD (reference sequence). The CDR3 is made up of 11 amino acids. CDR3 bases: TGCGCCAGCACCCCTTCCCACGAGCAGTACTTC. Translated, it gives CASTPSHEQYF.

This clone was recorded once. The CDR3: CASSLGQTTNEKLFF. CDR3 sequence (DNA): TGTGCCAGCAGTTTGGGGCAGACAACTAATGAAAAACTGTTTTTT. The rearrangement uses TRBV27 and TRBJ1-4; D is possibly TRBD1 (5 bases). Germline CDR1 and CDR2: MNHEY and SMNVEV (reference sequence). The V end lost 3 bases, the J end lost 0 bases, and 8 bases lay between the germline ends. This CDR3 comprises 15 residues.

The V gene is TRBV19, the J gene TRBJ1-5, with 7 positions matching TRBD1. This CDR3 has 16 residues. From germline, CDR1 is LNHDA and CDR2 SQIVND (reference sequence). V was clipped by 9 bases and J by 4 bases; unmatched bases: 15. The CDR3 is CASQSQTGIGNQPQHF. CDR3 DNA sequence: TGTGCCAGCCAGTCACAGACAGGGATCGGAAATCAGCCCCAGCATTTT.

This chain links TRBV13 with TRBJ2-1; TRBD2 matches at 10 bases. CDR1 is PRHDT and CDR2 is FYEKMQ in the germline V gene (reference sequence). This CDR3 spans 15 amino acids. The V gene end was trimmed by 5 bases and the J gene end by 7 bases; junction bases not matched to a gene: 8. The CDR3 coding sequence is TGTGCCAGCAGCGGGAGCGGGAGGGCCACAAATGAGCAGTTCTTC. As protein: CASSGSGRATNEQFF.

The chain employs TRBV4-1 and TRBJ2-1, with 11 bases lining up with TRBD2. With 4 bases clipped from V and 6 bases from J, the junction kept 5 bases outside the gene matches. The CDR3 contains 15 residues. CDR1 is MGHRA, CDR2 YSYEKL, per germline. CDR3: CASSLLGLAVNEQFF. CDR3 DNA sequence: TGCGCCAGCAGCCTTCTGGGACTAGCGGTCAATGAGCAGTTCTTC.

This sequence joins TRBV6-1 and TRBJ2-2; possible D gene TRBD2, 5 bases. The CDR3 has 15 amino acids. V lost 3 bases and J 1 base, leaving 9 bases between the germline ends. Germline-derived CDR1 and CDR2 are MNHNS and SASEGT. The CDR3 DNA follows: TGTGCCAGCAGTGACAGGAGCGGGAACACCGGGGAGCTGTTTTTT. As protein: CASSDRSGNTGELFF.

This clone was detected only a few times. This chain connects TRBV6-1 to TRBJ1-3; a weak D match, TRBD1 (5 bases). The CDR3 consists of 12 residues. V was clipped by 6 bases and J by 6 bases, with 9 bases between them. The germline CDR1 and CDR2 sequences are MNHNS and SASEGT. The CDR3 DNA reads as TGTGCCAGCAGGGACATCCAAAACACCATATATTTT. The encoded protein is CASRDIQNTIYF.

The chain is built from TRBV11-2 and TRBJ2-7, with D unclear. Germline lookup yields CDR1 SGHAT and CDR2 FQNNGV. V lost 4 bases to trimming and J lost 2 bases, with 3 bases between them. The CDR3 is 11 amino acids. The CDR3 spells CASSSAYEQYF. CDR3 bases: TGTGCCAGCAGCTCAGCCTACGAGCAGTACTTC.